The 9 T cell receptor beta chains below come from one sample, sequenced in a study of blood T cells in healthy people across ages. Alongside a J-beta primer mix, a sample-barcoded 5' primer served in a second PCR lasting roughly 6 to 11 cycles. TCRdb processed the 5' RACE reads anew with MiXCR; each CDR3 protein has one entry. The sample holds about 650,000 distinct CDR3 sequences, around 32% seen once. Sequenced sample: blood. These receptors originate from a woman of 80 years or more in good health.

The chain is built from TRBV10-3 and TRBJ1-2; TRBD1 might be the D (5 bases). CDR3 length: 13 residues. The germline CDR1 and CDR2 sequences are ENHRY and SYGVKD. Trimming took 5 bases from V and 3 from J, leaving 10 bases between them. The CDR3 DNA reads as TGTGCCATCAGTCGCGGGACGGACTATGGCTACACCTTC. This encodes CAISRGTDYGYTF.

In its sample, this clonotype was seen many times. V gene TRBV20-1 combines with J gene TRBJ1-5, with 9 bases lining up with TRBD1. Germline loops: CDR1 DFQATT, CDR2 SNEGSKA (reference sequence). Germline trimming cut 6 bases from V and 4 bases from J; bases unmatched to any gene: 7. There are 14 residues in the CDR3. Here the CDR3 DNA reads TGCAGTGCCCTTACAGGGGGCTCGAATCAGCCCCAGCATTTT. This codes for CSALTGGSNQPQHF.

The CDR3 DNA reads TGTGCCAGCAGTCCTAGACAGGGGCCATCCTACGAGCAGTACTTC. Translated, it gives CASSPRQGPSYEQYF. The rearrangement links TRBV12-3 or TRBV12-4 to TRBJ2-7; 8 positions match TRBD1. The CDR3 runs 15 residues. V lost 5 bases to trimming and J lost 1 base; unmatched junction nucleotides: 7.

This clonotype occurred a few times. A much larger clone differs by one base, so this may be a read error. The chain has TRBV6-1 and TRBJ2-3; TRBD1 is a possible D gene (6 bases). Germline V gene lookup returns CDR1 MNHNS and CDR2 SASEGT. The CDR3 totals 14 residues. The CDR3 sequence: CAGRTQGSGDTQYF. The CDR3 region has the DNA TGTGCCGGCAGAACACAGGGTAGTGGGGATACGCAGTATTTT.

The table lists this clonotype with many counts. The chain links TRBV11-2 to TRBJ2-7; tentatively, D is TRBD1 (6 bases). Trimming shortened V by 4 bases and J by 2 bases, and 15 bases separated the two germline ends. This CDR3 is built from 15 residues. Germline CDR1 SGHAT, CDR2 FQNNGV. CDR3 protein: CASSSSSGQTYEQYF. Here the CDR3 DNA reads TGTGCCAGCAGCTCTAGCTCCGGACAGACCTACGAGCAGTACTTC.

This clonotype was seen many times. This chain uses TRBV12-3 or TRBV12-4 with TRBJ1-2, with no clear D. The CDR3 is made up of 12 amino acids. The V gene lost 5 bases and the J gene lost 7 bases, with 11 bases spanning the gap. The chain's CDR3 is CASSVTETGYTF. The CDR3 nucleotides are TGTGCCAGCAGTGTTACAGAGACTGGCTACACCTTC.

The rearrangement joins TRBV15 to TRBJ2-1; no definite D call. This CDR3 has 13 residues. Germline V CDR1 and CDR2: LNHNV, YYDKDF (reference sequence). The V and J ends lost 3 bases and 3 bases respectively, with 6 bases between them. The DNA of the CDR3 is TGTGCCACCAGCAGCGAATACTACAATGAGCAGTTCTTC. Protein: CATSSEYYNEQFF.

This clonotype was seen a few times. The junction differs from germline at one of its ends, possibly a read error. J is TRBJ2-3 and V is TRBV30; TRBD2 aligns across 7 bases. The CDR3 has 13 residues. From germline, CDR1 is GTSNPN and CDR2 SVGIG (reference sequence). The CDR3, as DNA: TGTGCCGGGAGGGTGCGGGGTACAGATACGCAGTATTTT. Amino acids: CAGRVRGTDTQYF. Complete variable domain (other parts from reference TRBV30 and TRBJ2-3): SQTIHQWPATLVQPVGSPLSLECTVEGTSNPNLYWYRQAAGRGLQLLFYSVGIGQISSEVPQNLSASRPQDRQFILSSKKLLLSDSGFYLCAGRVRGTDTQYFGPGTRLTVL.

This clonotype occurred a few times. CDR3 bases: TGCGCCAGCAGGAGGCAGCTTCCCCTGAACACTGAAGCTTTCTTT. As protein: CASRRQLPLNTEAFF. V and J are TRBV5-1 and TRBJ1-1, with D unclear. The V end was cut by 5 bases, the J end by 0 bases, with 14 bases between. The length of the CDR3 is 15 residues. Germline CDR1 is SGHRS and CDR2 is YFSETQ.